Shown below are 21 T cell receptor beta chains from a single sample sequenced in a study of patients and donors after allogeneic stem cell transplantation. TCRdb re-called the RT-PCR reads with MiXCR, one entry per CDR3 protein. The table has some 880,000 distinct CDR3 sequences, about a sixth seen once. Sequenced: blood, either unsorted or a sorted T cell fraction (not recorded which). The source of these receptors is a human donor who was either an allogeneic HSCT recipient or a stem cell or donor lymphocyte infusion donor (not recorded which). It is not recorded whose cells these are; they may come from a transplant donor.

This clonotype was picked up many times. In nucleotides, the CDR3 is TGTGCCAGCAGCTTAGGTGTGGGGTTGAACACTGAAGCTTTCTTT. This codes for CASSLGVGLNTEAFF. The chain employs TRBV7-9 and TRBJ1-1; the D is unclear. Trimming cost V 1 base and J 0 bases, with 9 bases left between them. The length of the CDR3 is 15 residues. CDR1 and CDR2 (germline): SEHNR, FQNEAQ (reference sequence).

This clonotype was counted only a few times. The chain employs TRBV20-1 and TRBJ1-1; TRBD1 aligns across 9 bases. The CDR3 runs 14 residues. The ends lost 6 bases at V and 10 bases at J; junction bases unmatched: 15. Germline CDR1 and CDR2: DFQATT and SNEGSKA (reference sequence). CDR3 loop: CSARSRGQGGRAFF. In DNA, the CDR3 is TGCAGTGCCCGGAGTAGGGGACAGGGAGGAAGAGCTTTCTTT.

The rearrangement joins TRBV6-5 to TRBJ2-1; 9 nucleotides match TRBD2. V gave up 0 bases and J gave up 5 bases; unmatched junction bases: 8. Germline V CDR1 and CDR2: MNHEY, SVGAGI. This CDR3 is built from 17 residues. The CDR3: CASSYSGGSGGNNEQFF. In nucleotides, the CDR3 is TGTGCCAGCAGTTACTCTGGGGGGAGCGGGGGGAACAATGAGCAGTTCTTC.

The genes are TRBV5-1 and TRBJ2-3, with 12 positions matching TRBD2. Germline V gene sequence: CDR1 SGHRS, CDR2 YFSETQ. V lost 0 bases, J lost 6 bases, and 5 bases stayed unmatched. The CDR3 spans 16 residues. The CDR3 sequence: CASSLGLAGAGDTQYF. DNA for the CDR3: TGCGCCAGCAGCTTGGGACTAGCGGGAGCTGGGGATACGCAGTATTTT.

This clonotype appeared a few times. The chain links TRBV6-1 to TRBJ2-2; 12 bases align to TRBD1. The germline gives CDR1 MNHNS, CDR2 SASEGT. With V trimmed by 5 bases and J by 5 bases, 6 bases remained unmatched. The CDR3 length is 16 residues. CDR3 in DNA: TGTGCCAGCAGTCGTGGGACAGGGGGCCTAACCGGGGAGCTGTTTTTT. Translating it yields CASSRGTGGLTGELFF.

V gene TRBV11-2 combines with J gene TRBJ2-7; no definite D call. From germline, CDR1 is SGHAT and CDR2 FQNNGV. V was pared by 6 bases and J by 7 bases, with 7 bases between. The length of the CDR3 is 10 residues. The CDR3, as DNA: TGTGCCAGCAGTACAAAGGAGCAGTACTTC. Residues: CASSTKEQYF. Together with reference TRBV11-2 and TRBJ2-7, the CDR3 gives the full variable domain: EAGVAQSPRYKIIEKRQSVAFWCNPISGHATLYWYQQILGQGPKLLIQFQNNGVVDDSQLPKDRFSAERLKGVDSTLKIQPAKLEDSAVYLCASSTKEQYFGPGTRLTVT.

This clonotype was seen only a few times. The chain joins TRBV24-1 to TRBJ2-1; 9 positions agree with TRBD2. V lost 4 bases, J lost 3 bases, and 6 bases stayed unmatched. The CDR3 runs 16 residues. CDR1 is KGHDR and CDR2 is SFDVKD in the germline V gene. CDR3 bases: TGTGCCACCAGTGACCTCGCGGGGGGGGACTACAATGAGCAGTTCTTC. Its protein product is CATSDLAGGDYNEQFF.

This clonotype has more than one count but fewer than ten. The rearrangement links TRBV19 to TRBJ2-1; 10 bases align to TRBD2. This CDR3 has 16 amino acids. CDR1 LNHDA and CDR2 SQIVND come from the germline V gene (reference sequence). J was trimmed by 7 bases and V by 5 bases; bases with no gene match: 11. CDR3 nucleotide sequence: TGTGCCAGTAGTGCGACCTCAGCGGGAGGGTCAAATGAGCAGTTCTTC. It specifies CASSATSAGGSNEQFF.

This clonotype occurred a few times. The chain carries TRBV24-1 and TRBJ2-1; 7 positions match TRBD2. CDR3 length equals 15 residues. Germline V CDR1 and CDR2: KGHDR, SFDVKD. Germline trimming cut 4 bases from V and 4 bases from J; bases unmatched to any gene: 6. CDR3 DNA: TGTGCCACCAGTGAGGCGGGGACTACTTACAATGAGCAGTTCTTC. As protein: CATSEAGTTYNEQFF.

This clonotype turned up a few times. The chain uses TRBV5-1 and TRBJ1-6; D might be TRBD1 (6 bases). CDR1 and CDR2 (germline): SGHRS, YFSETQ. There are 16 residues in the CDR3. The V end lost 3 bases, the J end lost 8 bases, and 18 bases lay between the germline ends. In DNA form, the CDR3 reads TGCGCCAGCAGCTACTCCGGGACACGGCCTTATTCACCCCTCCACTTT. This codes for CASSYSGTRPYSPLHF. Supplemented by reference TRBV5-1 and TRBJ1-6, the full variable domain reads KAGVTQTPRYLIKTRGQQVTLSCSPISGHRSVSWYQQTPGQGLQFLFEYFSETQRNKGNFPGRFSGRQFSNSRSEMNVSTLELGDSALYLCASSYSGTRPYSPLHFGNGTRLTVT.

This clonotype was observed at least ten times. The rearrangement joins TRBV20-1 to TRBJ1-5; D not resolved. The CDR3 covers 12 residues. The V gene's germline CDR1 is DFQATT and CDR2 SNEGSKA (reference sequence). V was cut by 5 bases and J by 4 bases, with 9 bases left in between. CDR3 coding DNA: TGCAGTGCTTTTGCCCCAAATCAGCCCCAGCATTTT. This sequence encodes CSAFAPNQPQHF.

This clonotype showed up just a few times. An end of the junction differs from the germline gene, which may be a read error. The CDR3 DNA follows: TGTGCCAGCAGCACTACGACAGACAATCAGCCCCATCATTTT. Translating it yields CASSTTTDNQPHHF. The chain has TRBV12-3 or TRBV12-4 and TRBJ1-5; D is perhaps TRBD1 (5 bases). This CDR3 contains 14 residues.

This clonotype was detected a few times. This sequence joins TRBV4-2 and TRBJ1-5; D is perhaps TRBD1 (5 bases). The CDR3 length is 17 residues. Trimming removed 0 bases at V and 0 bases at J, with 12 bases between. In germline, CDR1 is LGHNA, CDR2 YNFKEQ. Here the CDR3 DNA reads TGTGCCAGCAGCCAAGAGGGGGTAGCTTATAGCAATCAGCCCCAGCATTTT. Encoded protein: CASSQEGVAYSNQPQHF.

This clonotype was seen ten or more times. This sequence joins TRBV6-5 and TRBJ2-7; 8 nucleotides agree with TRBD1. The germline CDR1 and CDR2 sequences are MNHEY and SVGAGI. V gave up 3 bases and J gave up 2 bases; unmatched junction bases: 6. The CDR3 totals 15 residues. In nucleotides, the CDR3 is TGTGCCAGCAGTTATCCTACAGGGGGGACCTACGAGCAGTACTTC. The encoded protein is CASSYPTGGTYEQYF.

This chain links TRBV5-6 with TRBJ2-1; 10 bases match TRBD1. Germline CDR1 is SGHDT and CDR2 is YYEEEE. The length of the CDR3 is 14 residues. V trimming: 4 bases; J trimming: 6 bases; junction bases outside the gene matches: 4. CDR3 nucleotides: TGTGCCAGCAGCCCGGACAGGGGGACCAATGAGCAGTTCTTC. Residues: CASSPDRGTNEQFF.

This clonotype occurred a few times. The chain carries TRBV11-2 and TRBJ1-1; D gene ambiguous. V dropped 3 bases and J dropped 5 bases, with 10 bases sitting between them. Per germline, CDR1 SGHAT and CDR2 FQNNGV. The CDR3 has 13 residues. Here the CDR3 DNA reads TGTGCCAGCAGCTTTCCGGGGATAACTGAAGCTTTCTTT. Translating it yields CASSFPGITEAFF.

The rearrangement uses TRBV27 and TRBJ2-1; D remains ambiguous. With 3 bases removed from V and 3 bases from J, the gap between germline ends came to 9 bases. Germline V gene sequence: CDR1 MNHEY, CDR2 SMNVEV (reference sequence). CDR3 size: 14 residues. The CDR3 loop reads CASSFEDGYNEQFF. For the CDR3, the DNA is TGTGCCAGCAGTTTCGAGGACGGCTACAATGAGCAGTTCTTC.

CDR3 amino acids: CASSLEDRVTEAFF. The CDR3 DNA reads TGTGCCAGCAGCTTGGAGGACCGTGTTACTGAAGCTTTCTTT. The chain has TRBV5-5 and TRBJ1-1; D not certain. Trimming cost V 0 bases and J 5 bases, with 11 bases left between them. Germline CDR1 SGHKS, CDR2 YYEKEE (reference sequence). The CDR3 length is 14 residues. The full variable domain, completed using reference TRBV5-5 and TRBJ1-1, is DAGVTQSPTHLIKTRGQQVTLRCSPISGHKSVSWYQQVLGQGPQFIFQYYEKEERGRGNFPDRFSARQFPNYSSELNVNALLLGDSALYLCASSLEDRVTEAFFGQGTRLTVV.

This clonotype was recorded a few times. In DNA, the CDR3 is TGTGCCAGTGGGGGGGGACACTCGATCTACGAGCAGTACTTC. It translates to CASGGGHSIYEQYF. The V and J genes are TRBV2 and TRBJ2-7; maybe TRBD2 (7 bases). CDR3 length: 14 amino acids. The V end lost 9 bases, the J end lost 3 bases, and 18 bases lay between the germline ends. CDR1 is SNHLY and CDR2 is FYNNEI in the germline V gene.

A few counts support this clonotype. The chain has TRBV27 and TRBJ2-2; no reliable D call. There are 16 residues in the CDR3. V lost 3 bases and J 1 base, leaving 12 bases between the germline ends. CDR1 MNHEY and CDR2 SMNVEV come from the germline V gene (reference sequence). This CDR3 reads CASSLTPEWNTGELFF. In nucleotides, the CDR3 is TGTGCCAGCAGTTTGACCCCCGAGTGGAACACCGGGGAGCTGTTTTTT.

The J gene is TRBJ1-1, the V gene TRBV5-5; D unclear. The CDR3 contains 12 residues. Trimming cost V 1 base and J 11 bases, with 12 bases left between them. Germline values: CDR1 SGHKS, CDR2 YYEKEE (reference sequence). The CDR3 sequence: CASSLITDGAFF. The DNA of the CDR3 is TGTGCCAGCAGCTTGATAACTGACGGGGCTTTCTTT.